This is a list of T cell receptor beta chains from one sample in a study of PD-1 blockade in classical Hodgkin lymphoma. Data came from immunoSEQ multiplex PCR; TCRdb stores just in-frame clones and leaves some out. The sample lists under 70,000 clones, more than 70% occurring once. The sequencing used peripheral blood mononuclear cells (PBMCs), collected at baseline. Source of these receptors: a human donor with classical Hodgkin lymphoma. Both conserved end residues are part of each CDR3. The order of the fields is D gene, V gene, CDR3 length, J gene, CDR3 DNA, CDR3 protein. The D gene is left open where the match is weak.

D: -
V: TRBV27
length: 14
J: TRBJ2-7
DNA: TGTGCCAGCAGTTTAAGGGGTTTTTCCTACGAGCAGTACTTC
CDR3: CASSLRGFSYEQYF

D: -
V: TRBV27
length: 15
J: TRBJ2-2
DNA: TGTGCCAGCAGCCCTGGACAGTGGCAGGTCGGGGAGCTGTTTTTT
CDR3: CASSPGQWQVGELFF

D: -
V: TRBV11-2
length: 13
J: TRBJ1-6
DNA: TGTGCCAGCAGCCCGGTGGGGGATTCACCCCTCCACTTT
CDR3: CASSPVGDSPLHF

D: TRBD1
V: TRBV11-2
length: 15
J: TRBJ2-2
DNA: TGTGCCAGCAGCTCCGGGACAGGGCAAACCGGGGAGCTGTTTTTT
CDR3: CASSSGTGQTGELFF

D: TRBD2
V: TRBV9
length: 15
J: TRBJ2-5
DNA: TGTGCCAGCAGCGCTACTAGCGGGGGGTTGGAGACCCAGTACTTC
CDR3: CASSATSGGLETQYF

D: -
V: TRBV13
length: 12
J: TRBJ2-2
DNA: TGTGCCAGCAGTTCGGACACCGGGGAGCTGTTTTTT
CDR3: CASSSDTGELFF

D: -
V: TRBV27
length: 15
J: TRBJ1-1
DNA: TGTGCCAGCAGTTCGCGTCCCCACGTAGGCACTGAAGCTTTCTTT
CDR3: CASSSRPHVGTEAFF

D: -
V: TRBV7-2
length: 14
J: TRBJ2-7
DNA: TGTGCCAGCAGCCCTCCGGGACAAGCCTACGAGCAGTACTTC
CDR3: CASSPPGQAYEQYF

D: -
V: TRBV7-6
length: 15
J: TRBJ1-5
DNA: TGTGCCAGCAGCTTAGGAGGGCCAGGGGAGGCGCCCCAGCATTTT
CDR3: CASSLGGPGEAPQHF

D: -
V: TRBV7-2
length: 17
J: TRBJ2-7
DNA: TGTGCCAGCAGCCAGGAGGAGGGACTTTCCTCTTCCTACGAGCAGTACTTC
CDR3: CASSQEEGLSSSYEQYF

D: TRBD2
V: TRBV30
length: 15
J: TRBJ2-1
DNA: TGTGCCTGGAGTGTGGGGCTAGCGGTCTCCAATGAGCAGTTCTTC
CDR3: CAWSVGLAVSNEQFF